A single sample is the source of the 14 T cell receptor beta chains below, sequenced in a study. TCRdb reprocessed the 5' RACE reads with MiXCR, giving one entry per CDR3 protein. The sample yields about 46,000 distinct CDR3 sequences, 25% to 30% seen once. Sequenced sample: naive CD4+ T cells sorted from blood. Described subset: naive CD4+ T cells, CD4+CD45RA+CD25-. The receptors originated from a female donor with breast cancer.

This chain joins TRBV21-1 and TRBJ2-6. TRBV21-1 is designated a pseudogene. CDR3 size: 17 residues. Here the CDR3 DNA reads TGTGCCAGCAGCAAAGCGCACGTGGTCTCTGGGGCCAACGTCCTGACTTTC. It yields the protein CASSKAHVVSGANVLTF.

Turning to this clonotype: The CDR3 does not end in the conserved phenylalanine or tryptophan, so this is likely a read error. The V gene is TRBV5-1, the J gene TRBJ2-2, with D unclear. Germline loops: CDR1 SGHRS, CDR2 YFSETQ. This CDR3 has 13 residues. V lost 6 bases and J 1 base, leaving 7 bases between the germline ends. The CDR3 is CASTPQNTGELFL. CDR3 nucleotide sequence: TGCGCCAGCACTCCGCAGAACACCGGGGAGCTGTTTCTT.

The rearrangement joins TRBV2 to TRBJ1-1, with 8 positions matching TRBD1. The J segment lost 4 bases and the V segment lost 5 bases, leaving 6 bases of the junction unmatched. The CDR3 runs 14 residues. In germline, CDR1 is SNHLY, CDR2 FYNNEI. Written as DNA, the CDR3 is TGTGCCAGCAGTTATACAGGGGGAGGCACTGAAGCTTTCTTT. Translation: CASSYTGGGTEAFF.

This chain connects TRBV6-1 to TRBJ1-5; possible D gene TRBD1, 6 bases. CDR1 and CDR2 (germline): MNHNS, SASEGT. Trimming removed 7 bases from V and 4 bases from J, with 17 bases in between. This CDR3 has 15 amino acids. DNA of the CDR3: TGTGCCAGCAACCCCGACAGGTCCACTAATCAGCCCCAGCATTTT. Amino acid sequence: CASNPDRSTNQPQHF.

This rearrangement joins TRBV9 to TRBJ2-2; 8 bases map to TRBD2. Germline CDR1 SGDLS, CDR2 YYNGEE. CDR3 length: 16 residues. After removal of 1 base from V and 4 bases from J, the junction contained 6 bases not matched to a gene. The CDR3 is CASSVISGSVTGELFF. DNA for the CDR3: TGTGCCAGCAGCGTAATCAGCGGGAGCGTCACCGGGGAGCTGTTTTTT.

This chain joins TRBV28 and TRBJ1-1, with TRBD1 as a possible D gene (5 bases). Germline lookup yields CDR1 MDHEN and CDR2 SYDVKM. The V end lost 3 bases, the J end lost 3 bases, and 8 bases lay between the germline ends. This CDR3 has 13 amino acids. CDR3 DNA sequence: TGTGCCAGCAGTTTGAAGGGGTACACTGAAGCTTTCTTT. Protein: CASSLKGYTEAFF. Variable domain in full (rest from reference TRBV28 and TRBJ1-1): DVKVTQSSRYLVKRTGEKVFLECVQDMDHENMFWYRQDPGLGLRLIYFSYDVKMKEKGDIPEGYSVSREKKERFSLILESASTNQTSMYLCASSLKGYTEAFFGQGTRLTVV.

Concerning this clonotype itself: As the CDR3 is not closed by the conserved phenylalanine or tryptophan, this likely results from a read error. CDR3 loop: CASSLLIEQFL. CDR3 bases: TGTGCCAGCAGCCTCCTCATTGAGCAGTTCTTA. The V and J genes are TRBV7-2 and TRBJ2-1; D unresolved. The CDR3 loop spans 11 amino acids. V was clipped by 5 bases and J by 9 bases, with 8 bases between them. Germline V CDR1 and CDR2: SGHTA, FQGNSA.

This clonotype was counted only a few times. The V and J genes are TRBV20-1 and TRBJ2-1, with D possibly TRBD2 on 6 matching bases. Trimming left V 1 base short and J 6 bases short, with 13 bases between. Germline V gives CDR1 DFQATT, CDR2 SNEGSKA (reference sequence). The CDR3 extends over 14 amino acids. This CDR3 is CSARGWTKGNEQFF. CDR3 nucleotide sequence: TGCAGTGCTAGAGGTTGGACTAAGGGCAATGAGCAGTTCTTC.

In DNA, the CDR3 is TGTGCCAGCAGTTTCGGGAGGACCGAAGAGACCCAGTACTTC. Its translation: CASSFGRTEETQYF. The V call is TRBV27, the J call TRBJ2-5, with TRBD2 matching over 7 bases. Losses at the gene ends were 3 bases for V and 3 bases for J; bases not matched to a gene: 4. Per the germline V gene, CDR1 is MNHEY and CDR2 is SMNVEV (reference sequence). CDR3 length equals 14 residues.

This chain connects TRBV6-1 to TRBJ1-5, with 8 positions matching TRBD1. Trimming removed 5 bases from V and 5 bases from J; junction bases left unmatched: 14. Germline CDR1 and CDR2: MNHNS and SASEGT. The length of the CDR3 is 17 residues. CDR3: CASSTTPGTGGHQPQHF. The CDR3 DNA reads TGTGCCAGCAGTACTACCCCCGGGACAGGTGGACATCAGCCCCAGCATTTT.

In its sample, this clonotype was seen a few times. The chain combines TRBV20-1 with TRBJ1-2; D call uncertain. Between the trimmed V and J ends, which lost 3 bases and 3 bases, there was a span of 11 bases. CDR1 and CDR2 from the germline V gene are DFQATT and SNEGSKA (reference sequence). The CDR3 consists of 13 residues. CDR3 coding DNA: TGCAGTGCTAGCGCTGGGTCCGACTATGGCTACACCTTC. It specifies CSASAGSDYGYTF.

A few counts support this clonotype. The J gene is TRBJ2-1, the V gene TRBV5-1, with 13 bases that match TRBD2. J gave up 5 bases and V 0 bases, and 2 bases lay outside the gene matches. The CDR3 totals 16 residues. Looked up from germline, CDR1 is SGHRS and CDR2 is YFSETQ. The CDR3 DNA sequence: TGCGCCAGCAGCTTGGGTGGGACTAGCGGGGACAATGAGCAGTTCTTC. Protein: CASSLGGTSGDNEQFF.

This clonotype was counted a few times. V usage is TRBV20-1 and J usage is TRBJ1-4, with 8 bases fitting TRBD1. Germline lookup yields CDR1 DFQATT and CDR2 SNEGSKA (reference sequence). The CDR3 contains 16 residues. V shed 6 bases and J 4 bases; nucleotides not matched to a gene: 13. The CDR3 protein is CSARTGFASLNEKLFF. For the CDR3, the DNA is TGCAGTGCCAGGACAGGGTTTGCTTCCCTTAATGAAAAACTGTTTTTT.

By sample share, this clonotype is medium-sized (0.01 to 0.1%). The J gene is TRBJ2-5, the V gene TRBV20-1; D might be TRBD2 (5 bases). The V end was cut by 4 bases, the J end by 4 bases, with 13 bases between. The germline V gene encodes CDR1 DFQATT and CDR2 SNEGSKA (reference sequence). The CDR3 runs 13 residues. The CDR3 loop is CSANKIEGETQYF. The CDR3 DNA reads TGCAGTGCTAATAAGATCGAGGGAGAGACCCAGTACTTC.